The rows below give T cell receptor beta chains drawn from one sample of a study of T cells in Graves' hyperthyroidism and ophthalmopathy. TCRdb re-analysed the multiplex PCR reads in MiXCR, keeping a single row per CDR3 protein. The sample shows approximately 380,000 distinct CDR3 sequences, roughly 19% of them seen only once. The specimen was blood. These receptors came from a young woman with Graves' hyperthyroidism. Both conserved end residues are part of each CDR3. D genes are given only for firm matches. Clone size appears in some rows only: once, few, many, or a class for an expanded clone.

j_call,clone_size,d_call,v_call,cdr3_nt,cdr3_aa
TRBJ2-7,many,TRBD1,TRBV2,TGTGCCAGCAGCCCCGGACAGGGGGTGAACGAGCAGTACTTC,CASSPGQGVNEQYF
TRBJ2-2,many,-,TRBV2,TGTGCCAGCAGCCCCGCGTCACCCTACGGGCACACCGGGGAGCTGTTTTTT,CASSPASPYGHTGELFF
TRBJ1-5,many,-,TRBV12-3/TRBV12-4,TGTGCCAGCAGTTTACGGGGGAGAGGCCAGCCCCAGCATTTT,CASSLRGRGQPQHF
TRBJ1-2,many,TRBD1,TRBV5-5,TGTGCCAGCAGCGCGCCCGGGACAGGGCGAGGCTACACCTTC,CASSAPGTGRGYTF
TRBJ2-2,many,-,TRBV6-5,TGTGCCAGCAGTTACTTCGGTCGACACTCCAACACCGGGGAGCTGTTTTTT,CASSYFGRHSNTGELFF
TRBJ1-2,many,-,TRBV28,TGTGCCAGCAGCCTTTTTGGCTTATATGGCTACACCTTC,CASSLFGLYGYTF
TRBJ1-5,many,TRBD1,TRBV28,TGTGCCAGCAGTTCCCGGAGGGACAGGGGCCCAGTTCAGCCCCAGCATTTT,CASSSRRDRGPVQPQHF
TRBJ1-5,many,-,TRBV5-1,TGCGCCAGGCAGGGTGATCAGCCCCAGCATTTT,CARQGDQPQHF
TRBJ1-1,many,-,TRBV6-1,TGTGCCAGCATGATGAACACTGAAGCTTTCTTT,CASMMNTEAFF
TRBJ2-7,many,-,TRBV28,TGTGCCACCCGGGGCAATTCCTACGAGCAGTACTTC,CATRGNSYEQYF
TRBJ2-7,many,TRBD2,TRBV2,TGTGCCAGCAGTGTACTAGCGGGGGCCTACGAGCAGTACTTC,CASSVLAGAYEQYF
TRBJ2-7,-,-,TRBV6-5,TGTGCCAGCAGCTTAGACAGGGGTTTGGGACTACGTAAGCAGTACTTC,CASSLDRGLGLRKQYF
TRBJ2-2,many,TRBD1,TRBV5-6,TGTGCCAGCAGCCTACAGGGGGCGAGGAACACCGGGGAGCTGTTTTTT,CASSLQGARNTGELFF
TRBJ2-7,many,-,TRBV28,TGTGCCAGCACTCGCGACCAAGTTGACGAGCAGTACTTC,CASTRDQVDEQYF
TRBJ1-1,many,-,TRBV29-1,TGCAGCGCCAACCTGGGGAACACTGAAGCTTTCTTT,CSANLGNTEAFF
TRBJ2-5,many,-,TRBV6-5,TGTGCCAGCAGTTACGGGACTCTCCAAGAGACCCAGTACTTC,CASSYGTLQETQYF
TRBJ2-2,many,-,TRBV20-1,TGCAGTGCTAGAGATCCTGGCTGGAGGCAGAACACCGGGGAGCTGTTTTTT,CSARDPGWRQNTGELFF
TRBJ2-7,many,-,TRBV28,TGTGCCAGCAGTCCCGACGGCCCCGAAATGGGATACGAGCAGTACTTC,CASSPDGPEMGYEQYF
TRBJ1-1,many,-,TRBV12-3/TRBV12-4,TGTGCCAGCAGTTTTGGCGGGGAGCACACTGAAGCTTTCTTT,CASSFGGEHTEAFF
TRBJ2-7,-,TRBD2,TRBV20-1,TGCAGTGCTAGAGCTAGGGAGGGAACCTACGAGCAGTACTTC,CSARAREGTYEQYF
TRBJ2-7,many,-,TRBV20-1,TGCAGTGCTTTAAGGGGGGGGGCGAGCTCCTACGAGCAGTACTTC,CSALRGGASSYEQYF
TRBJ1-1,many,TRBD1,TRBV6-1,TGTGCCAGCAGTGGGGGACAGGAGTACACTGAAGCTTTCTTT,CASSGGQEYTEAFF